Below are 25 T cell receptor beta chains sequenced from a single sample in a study of T-cell reconstitution after alpha-beta-depleted transplantation in children. Unique molecular identifiers were incorporated during preparation of the TCRbeta library. A single record per CDR3 protein comes from TCRdb applying MiXCR to the PCR reads. The sample yields almost 500,000 distinct CDR3 sequences, about 11% seen once. The specimen was PBMCs, collected before TCRalphabeta/CD19-depleted stem cell transplant. The receptors stem from a child younger than 10 with inherited bone marrow failure, due to receive a stem cell transplant.

This clonotype was counted only a few times. The V and J genes are TRBV19 and TRBJ2-7; D is possibly TRBD1 (6 bases). The CDR3 extends over 13 amino acids. V lost 5 bases and J 4 bases, leaving 12 bases between the germline ends. In germline, CDR1 is LNHDA, CDR2 SQIVND (reference sequence). CDR3 DNA: TGTGCCAGTAGTGTGGGGGCGGCTTACGAGCAGTACTTC. Translated, it gives CASSVGAAYEQYF.

This clonotype came up many times. The rearrangement uses TRBV15 and TRBJ1-1; D uncertain. This CDR3 has 11 amino acids. V was clipped by 5 bases and J by 6 bases, with 7 bases between them. CDR1 is LNHNV, CDR2 YYDKDF, per germline (reference sequence). CDR3 in amino acids: CATSEGSEAFF. In DNA form, the CDR3 reads TGTGCCACCAGCGAAGGGTCTGAAGCTTTCTTT.

A word on this clonotype: This may come from a read error, since a much larger clone is one base off. The chain joins TRBV24-1 to TRBJ2-1, with 12 bases matching TRBD2. CDR3 length equals 16 residues. The germline CDR1 and CDR2 sequences are KGHDR and SFDVKD. The CDR3, as DNA: TGTGCCACCAGTGACCCGACTAGCGGGAGATACAATGGGCAGTTCTTC. Its translation is CATSDPTSGRYNGQFF.

This clonotype was seen ten or more times. J is TRBJ1-1 and V is TRBV11-2; 7 bases match TRBD1. CDR1 SGHAT and CDR2 FQNNGV come from the germline V gene. The length of the CDR3 is 16 residues. V trimming: 5 bases; J trimming: 0 bases; junction bases outside the gene matches: 9. CDR3 bases: TGTGCCAGCAGCCGTACCCCACAGGGGATGAACACTGAAGCTTTCTTT. As protein: CASSRTPQGMNTEAFF.

In regard to this clonotype: This may come from a read error, since a much larger clone is one base off. The CDR3 does not close with the conserved phenylalanine or tryptophan, likely indicating a read error. CDR3 sequence reads: CASSRGPWANTEAFS. The CDR3 nucleotides read TGCGCCAGCAGCCGCGGTCCATGGGCTAACACTGAAGCTTTCTCT. The chain couples TRBV4-1 to TRBJ1-1; no firm D call. Per germline, CDR1 MGHRA and CDR2 YSYEKL. Trimming took off 4 bases at V and 2 bases at J, with 14 bases between the two ends. The CDR3 is 15 amino acids.

In this sample, this clonotype turned up many times. The chain employs TRBV6-2 or TRBV6-3 and TRBJ2-7; 8 bases agree with TRBD1. The length of the CDR3 is 14 residues. Germline assignment: CDR1 MNHEY and CDR2 SVGEGT. With 7 bases clipped from V and 2 bases from J, the junction kept 7 bases outside the gene matches. CDR3 nucleotides: TGTGCCAGCACCAAGGCAGGGGGCCCCTACGAGCAGTACTTC. It translates to CASTKAGGPYEQYF.

This clonotype was detected a few times. J is TRBJ2-1 and V is TRBV4-1; 8 nucleotides line up with TRBD2. Germline lookup yields CDR1 MGHRA and CDR2 YSYEKL. Trimming at V came to 0 bases and at J to 6 bases, leaving 10 bases not matched to a gene. This CDR3 is built from 17 residues. DNA of the CDR3: TGCGCCAGCAGCCAAGACGGAGATCGAGCGGGAGCCAATGAGCAGTTCTTC. Its translation: CASSQDGDRAGANEQFF.

This clonotype was observed at least ten times. The chain combines TRBV10-2 with TRBJ2-7; 7 nucleotides line up with TRBD2. CDR1 is WSHSY, CDR2 SAAADI, per germline. V trimming: 2 bases; J trimming: 5 bases; junction bases outside the gene matches: 6. CDR3 length: 14 residues. The CDR3 loop is CASSEVRGRDEQYF. CDR3 coding DNA: TGCGCCAGCAGTGAGGTCCGCGGGAGAGACGAGCAGTACTTC.

Turning to this clonotype: This clone may be a read error of a much larger clone one base away. The chain joins TRBV7-9 to TRBJ2-3; D is uncertain. There are 15 residues in the CDR3. Trimming removed 1 base at V and 8 bases at J, with 16 bases between. The germline V gene has CDR1 SEHNR and CDR2 FQNEAQ (reference sequence). DNA for the CDR3: TGTGCCAGCAGCTTAGGGGTCGGTAAGCTAGTTACGCAGTATTTT. Translation gives CASSLGVGKLVTQYF.

This clonotype was detected many times. This rearrangement joins TRBV12-3 or TRBV12-4 to TRBJ2-3; D is perhaps TRBD2 (5 bases). Trimming cost V 3 bases and J 4 bases, with 14 bases left between them. The CDR3 has 15 residues. The CDR3 bases are TGTGCCAGCAGTTTTGGACTTGTAGTTCCAGATACGCAGTATTTT. Translation: CASSFGLVVPDTQYF.

This clonotype was counted ten times or more. The chain employs TRBV5-1 and TRBJ2-1; 9 bases align to TRBD1. The germline gives CDR1 SGHRS, CDR2 YFSETQ. J gave up 9 bases and V 4 bases, and 8 bases lay outside the gene matches. The CDR3 length is 14 residues. This CDR3 reads CASSAGTGLGEQFF. The CDR3 DNA reads TGCGCCAGCAGCGCCGGGACAGGGCTTGGTGAGCAGTTCTTC.

The V call is TRBV12-3 or TRBV12-4, the J call TRBJ2-7, with TRBD1 matching 7 bases. The V and J ends lost 2 bases and 5 bases, in that order; junction bases with no gene match: 15. The CDR3 length is 17 residues. This CDR3 reads CASSLRATGARLDEQYF. In DNA, the CDR3 is TGTGCCAGCAGTTTAAGGGCCACAGGGGCCCGGTTGGACGAGCAGTACTTC.

The genes are TRBV11-2 and TRBJ2-7; 9 nucleotides line up with TRBD1. The junction had 8 bases not matched to a gene; V was cut back by 4 bases and J by 7 bases. The germline CDR1 and CDR2 sequences are SGHAT and FQNNGV. The CDR3 contains 14 residues. CDR3 region: CASSSWTGVDEQYF. The CDR3 coding sequence is TGTGCCAGCAGCTCATGGACAGGGGTGGATGAGCAGTACTTC.

There are many counts of this clonotype. The chain couples TRBV20-1 to TRBJ1-6, with D hard to call. Trimming took off 6 bases at V and 2 bases at J, with 8 bases between the two ends. The CDR3 totals 13 residues. In germline, CDR1 is DFQATT, CDR2 SNEGSKA (reference sequence). This CDR3 reads CSAADTYNSPLHF. CDR3 DNA: TGCAGTGCCGCAGACACCTATAATTCACCCCTCCACTTT.

This clonotype was detected only a few times. The gene calls are TRBV5-1 and TRBJ1-1; D not certain. The CDR3 length is 14 residues. Trimming took off 0 bases at V and 6 bases at J, with 12 bases between the two ends. The germline CDR1 and CDR2 sequences are SGHRS and YFSETQ. CDR3 nucleotides: TGCGCCAGCAGCTTGGCGGCGAGTTATCCTGAAGCTTTCTTT. Its translation: CASSLAASYPEAFF.

This clonotype was found a few times. The V gene is TRBV5-1, the J gene TRBJ2-1; no definite D call. This CDR3 region has 10 residues. V gave up 6 bases and J gave up 8 bases, with 6 bases separating them. Germline CDR1 reads SGHRS; CDR2 reads YFSETQ. The CDR3 loop reads CASTLDEQFF. In DNA form, the CDR3 reads TGCGCCAGCACCCTCGATGAGCAGTTCTTC.

In its sample, this clonotype was seen many times. The chain employs TRBV30 and TRBJ2-3, with unresolved D. The V and J ends lost 3 bases and 2 bases respectively, with 9 bases between them. In germline, CDR1 is GTSNPN, CDR2 SVGIG (reference sequence). The CDR3 has 13 amino acids. The CDR3, as DNA: TGTGCCTGGAGCAGGTCTTTCACAGATACGCAGTATTTT. The encoded protein is CAWSRSFTDTQYF.

This clonotype was detected ten times or more. The chain carries TRBV12-3 or TRBV12-4 and TRBJ2-2; a weak D match, TRBD1 (6 bases). This CDR3 comprises 14 residues. Trimming took off 3 bases at V and 4 bases at J, with 9 bases between the two ends. This CDR3 is CASSFQGPTGELFF. The CDR3 bases are TGTGCCAGCAGTTTTCAGGGGCCCACCGGGGAGCTGTTTTTT.

The table lists this clonotype with a few counts. The gene calls are TRBV6-2 or TRBV6-3 and TRBJ2-3; D gene unclear. The length of the CDR3 is 12 residues. Trimming stripped 2 bases from V and 8 bases from J, with 8 bases between. The germline gives CDR1 MNHEY, CDR2 SVGEGT. The CDR3 reads CASSYDWRTQYF. The CDR3 DNA sequence: TGTGCCAGCAGTTACGATTGGCGTACGCAGTATTTT.

The genes are TRBV19 and TRBJ2-1; 10 nucleotides match TRBD2. CDR1 is LNHDA, CDR2 SQIVND, per germline (reference sequence). Trimming at V came to 5 bases and at J to 0 bases, leaving 13 bases not matched to a gene. CDR3 length: 19 residues. In nucleotides, the CDR3 is TGTGCCAGTAGTTTGCTAGCGGGAGCATCCCTTAGCTCCTACAATGAGCAGTTCTTC. Translating gives CASSLLAGASLSSYNEQFF.

This clonotype was detected ten times or more. The chain uses TRBV29-1 and TRBJ2-1, with a weak D call TRBD2 (6 bases). Looked up from germline, CDR1 is SQVTM and CDR2 is ANQGSEA. V gave up 3 bases and J gave up 7 bases, with 7 bases separating them. This CDR3 spans 11 amino acids. CDR3 sequence reads: CSVDGSNEQFF. In DNA form, the CDR3 reads TGCAGCGTTGACGGGAGTAATGAGCAGTTCTTC.

This clonotype was seen at least ten times. The chain employs TRBV27 and TRBJ2-3; the match to TRBD1 covers 7 bases. In germline, CDR1 is MNHEY, CDR2 SMNVEV (reference sequence). The junction had 5 bases not matched to a gene; V was cut back by 6 bases and J by 2 bases. This CDR3 contains 14 residues. CDR3 nucleotides: TGTGCCAGCAGGGCGGACAGGACCACAGATACGCAGTATTTT. Encoded protein: CASRADRTTDTQYF.

This clonotype has at least ten counts. A junction boundary mismatches the germline segment, possibly from a read error. This sequence joins TRBV29-1 and TRBJ1-1, with a possible D match to TRBD1 (5 bases). Germline V gene sequence: CDR1 SQVTM, CDR2 ANQGSEA. This CDR3 is 11 amino acids long. CDR3 amino acids: CSVEDGRGSGF. CDR3 nucleotides: TGCAGCGTTGAAGATGGGAGGGGCAGCGGCTTT.

This clonotype was seen ten or more times. V gene TRBV30 combines with J gene TRBJ1-4; the D gene is possibly TRBD1 (5 bases). Germline CDR1 GTSNPN, CDR2 SVGIG (reference sequence). CDR3 size: 12 residues. V was trimmed by 3 bases and J by 8 bases, leaving 10 bases between them. In DNA, the CDR3 is TGTGCCTGGAGCCGGGACGGCGAAAAACTGTTTTTT. It codes for CAWSRDGEKLFF.

This clonotype was seen many times. V and J are TRBV28 and TRBJ2-5; D ambiguous. CDR1 is MDHEN, CDR2 SYDVKM, per germline. The ends were cut back, 4 bases at V and 2 bases at J, with 11 bases in the middle. The CDR3 consists of 14 residues. The CDR3, as DNA: TGTGCCAGCAGTTCGTGGGCGGCTCAAGAGACCCAGTACTTC. The encoded protein is CASSSWAAQETQYF.